Listed here are 18 T cell receptor delta chains from one sample, sequenced in a study of human gamma delta and Vdelta1 T cells. TCRdb re-processed the PCR reads via CATT. Here the sample spans 600 to 800 delta-chain clones, about 18% being singletons. Sequencing was performed on Vdelta1 gamma-delta T cells from blood. These receptors originate from a human donor in good health.

This clone has a handful of counts. A read error likely explains this, since a far larger clone differs by one base. Different DNA sequences within this sample yield the same CDR3. V gene TRDV1 combines with J gene TRDJ1, with TRDD3 matching over 11 bases. There are 23 residues in the CDR3. The trim removed 3 bases at V and 1 base at J, leaving 25 bases unmatched. The germline V gene has CDR1 TSWWSYY and CDR2 QGS. The CDR3 sequence: CALGDAGHPTVGGYAVVTDKLIF. For the CDR3, the DNA is TGTGCTCTTGGGGACGCGGGTCATCCTACCGTTGGGGGATACGCCGTTGTCACCGATAAACTCATCTTT.

In this sample, this clone is medium-sized. This is likely an artifact of a read error, given a far larger clone one base away. Different DNA sequences within this sample yield the same CDR3. The chain couples TRDV1 to TRDJ1, with 9 positions matching TRDD3. CDR3 size: 24 residues. CDR1 and CDR2 (germline): TSWWSYY, QGS. The CDR3 here is CALGESLPLPGYWGTYSYTDKLIF. CDR3 DNA: TGTGCTCTTGGGGAGTCCCTCCCTCTTCCGGGCTACTGGGGGACTTACTCTTACACTGATAAACTCATCTTT.

Turning to this clone: A read error is the likely source, as a far larger clone sits one nucleotide away. Other DNA sequences of this sample code for an identical CDR3. The chain carries TRDV1 and TRDJ1, with TRDD3 matching over 11 bases. CDR1 and CDR2 from the germline V gene are TSWWSYY and QGS. J gave up 2 bases and V 3 bases, and 26 bases lay outside the gene matches. The CDR3 covers 23 residues. CDR3 DNA: TGTGCTCTTGGGGACGCGGGTCATCCTACCGTTGGGGGATACGCTGTTGTGACCGATAAACTCATCTTT. This translates into CALGDAGHPTVGGYAVVTDKLIF.

About this clone itself: TCRdb's protein, taken from a much larger clone, differs from this DNA's translation at residue 3, likely owing to a read error; the protein displayed comes from the DNA. This rearrangement joins TRDV1 to TRDJ1; TRDD3 agrees at 9 bases. The V gene's germline CDR1 is TSWWSYY and CDR2 QGS. This CDR3 has 25 amino acids. This CDR3 is CAFGELVFVGAARTGGLYYTDKLIF. The CDR3 DNA sequence: TGTGCTTTTGGGGAACTAGTCTTCGTCGGAGCGGCCCGTACTGGGGGACTGTACTACACCGATAAACTCATCTTT.

This clone is judged medium-sized. A read error is the likely source, as a far larger clone sits one nucleotide away. At the DNA level, this CDR3 is encoded by other sequences in the same sample as well. The chain couples TRDV1 to TRDJ1, with 9 bases lining up with TRDD3. The trim removed 3 bases at V and 0 bases at J, leaving 29 bases unmatched. The CDR3 is made up of 24 amino acids. Germline lookup yields CDR1 TSWWSYY and CDR2 QGS. CDR3 coding DNA: TGTGCTCTTGGGGAGTCCCTCCCGCTTCCGGGCTACTGGGGGACTTACTCTTACACCGATAAACTCATCTTT. Encoded protein: CALGESLPLPGYWGTYSYTDKLIF.

This clone is deemed large (0.1 to 1%). Within the sample, other DNA sequences also encode this same CDR3. V and J are TRDV1 and TRDJ1, with TRDD3 identical over 12 bases. The CDR3 loop spans 20 amino acids. Germline CDR1 TSWWSYY, CDR2 QGS. The trim removed 1 base at V and 3 bases at J, leaving 15 bases unmatched. CDR3 in amino acids: CALGEPFRILGDTRADKLIF. The DNA of the CDR3 is TGTGCTCTTGGGGAACCCTTCCGTATACTGGGGGATACTAGGGCCGATAAACTCATCTTT.

By sample share, this clone is medium-sized. It differs at one base from a far larger clone, so likely a read error. This chain joins TRDV1 and TRDJ1; D assignment may be TRDD2 or TRDD3 (6 bases each). Trimming pared 4 bases from V and 1 base from J, leaving 37 bases between. This CDR3 is built from 23 residues. CDR1 is TSWWSYY, CDR2 QGS, per germline. CDR3 loop: CALGVFTLLPTSIYLGVTDKLIF. As DNA, the CDR3 is TGTGCTCTTGGGGTCTTTACCCTCCTTCCGACATCTATTTACTTGGGGGTCACCGATAAACTCATCTTT.

Regarding this clone: A read error is likely here: a far larger clone is one base away. Other DNA sequences in the sample encode the same CDR3. The chain uses TRDV1 and TRDJ1, with 11 bases that match TRDD3. The CDR3 covers 23 residues. Unmatched junction bases numbered 26, after V lost 3 bases and J lost 2 bases. The germline V gene has CDR1 TSWWSYY and CDR2 QGS. This chain's CDR3 is CALGDAGHPTVGGYAVVTDKLIF. CDR3 nucleotides: TGTGCTCTTGGGGACGCGGGTCATCCTACCGTTGGGGGATACGCCGTAGTGACCGATAAACTCATCTTT.

Sample share makes this clone medium-sized. This likely traces to a read error, being one base from a far larger clone. Additional DNA sequences in this sample encode the identical CDR3. V and J are TRDV1 and TRDJ1, with a weak D call TRDD3 (5 bases). Per germline, CDR1 TSWWSYY and CDR2 QGS. This CDR3 is 14 amino acids long. The CDR3 spells CALGELLVPLKLIF. The CDR3 coding sequence is TGCGCTCTTGGGGAACTTCTCGTCCCCTTAAAACTCATCTTT.

By share, this clone counts as medium-sized. A far larger clone lies a single base away; this is likely a read error. This chain joins TRDV1 and TRDJ1; 10 bases agree with TRDD3. Germline assignment: CDR1 TSWWSYY and CDR2 QGS. CDR3 length: 25 amino acids. The J segment lost 0 bases and the V segment lost 0 bases, leaving 28 bases of the junction unmatched. CDR3 DNA: TGTGCTCTTGGGGAACTAGTCCTCGTCGGAGCGGCCCGTACTGGGGGATTGTACTACACCGATAAACTCATCTTT. Translating it yields CALGELVLVGAARTGGLYYTDKLIF.

Notes on this clone: A read error likely explains why the TCRdb protein, taken from a much larger clone, differs from this DNA's translation at residue 12; the protein shown is translated from the DNA. J is TRDJ1 and V is TRDV1, with 9 bases matching TRDD3. Germline CDR1 and CDR2: TSWWSYY and QGS. The CDR3 is 23 amino acids. V was pared by 3 bases and J by 2 bases, with 28 bases of the junction left unmatched. DNA for the CDR3: TGTGCTCTTGGGGACGCGGGTCATCCTACCGTTAGGGGATACGCCGTTGTGACCGATAAACTCATCTTT. It encodes CALGDAGHPTVRGYAVVTDKLIF.

Only one count was recorded for this clone. V usage is TRDV1 and J usage is TRDJ1, with 9 bases aligning to TRDD3. The CDR3 runs 18 residues. CDR1 and CDR2 from the germline V gene are TSWWSYY and QGS. V shed 4 bases and J 4 bases; nucleotides not matched to a gene: 16. As DNA, the CDR3 is TGTGCTCTTGGGGTGGAAGTTACTTACTACTGGGGGAGCGATAAACTCATCTTT. Translated: CALGVEVTYYWGSDKLIF.

This clone was recorded a few times. The protein TCRdb gives is from a much larger clone and does not agree with this DNA's translation at residue 17, likely a read error; the protein shown here comes from the DNA. J is TRDJ1 and V is TRDV1; TRDD3 agrees at 11 bases. V was pared by 3 bases and J by 2 bases, with 26 bases of the junction left unmatched. There are 23 residues in the CDR3. Germline lookup yields CDR1 TSWWSYY and CDR2 QGS. The CDR3 DNA follows: TGTGCTCTTGGGGACGCGGGTCATCCTACCGTTGGGGGATACGCCGTTGAGACCGATAAACTCATCTTT. This gives the protein CALGDAGHPTVGGYAVETDKLIF.

The chain combines TRDV1 with TRDJ1; 11 bases match TRDD3. Per the germline V gene, CDR1 is TSWWSYY and CDR2 is QGS. V shed 1 base and J 0 bases; nucleotides not matched to a gene: 22. This CDR3 has 23 residues. The CDR3 DNA follows: TGTGCTCTTGGGGAACGACGGTCGCTCAACTACCTGGGGGATACTAAGTACACCGATAAACTCATCTTT. It codes for CALGERRSLNYLGDTKYTDKLIF.

This clone came up a few times. TCRdb shows a much larger clone's protein in place of this DNA's translation, and the two differ at residue 3, likely through a read error; the protein shown is translated from the DNA. The J gene is TRDJ1, the V gene TRDV1; 11 bases align to TRDD3. The V gene's germline CDR1 is TSWWSYY and CDR2 QGS. There are 23 residues in the CDR3. This CDR3 is CAVGDAGHPTVGGYAVVTDKLIF. The CDR3 DNA is TGTGCTGTTGGGGACGCGGGTCATCCTACCGTTGGGGGATACGCCGTTGTGACCGATAAACTCATCTTT.

This clone was seen only a few times. This is likely an artifact of a read error, given a far larger clone one base away. Other DNA variants within this sample encode the same CDR3. This chain uses TRDV1 with TRDJ1; D could derive from TRDD2 or TRDD3 (8 bases each). The CDR3 is made up of 23 amino acids. Trimming shortened V by 4 bases and J by 0 bases, and 36 bases separated the two germline ends. The germline CDR1 and CDR2 sequences are TSWWSYY and QGS. Here the CDR3 DNA reads TGTGCTCTTGGGGCTGCTTCCTACCCAGAACATGGGGGATTAGCAGTGTACACCGATAAACTCATCTTT. Amino acids: CALGAASYPEHGGLAVYTDKLIF.

There are a few counts of this clone. The protein in TCRdb stems from a much larger clone and differs at residue 15 from this DNA's translation, likely a read error; here the protein is translated from the DNA. V gene TRDV1 combines with J gene TRDJ1; 9 nucleotides align to TRDD3. Losses at the gene ends were 3 bases for V and 0 bases for J; bases not matched to a gene: 29. CDR1 and CDR2 (germline): TSWWSYY, QGS. This CDR3 region has 24 residues. The CDR3, as DNA: TGTGCTCTTGGGGAGTCCCTCCCTCTTCCGGGCTACTGGGGGAAGTACTCTTACACCGATAAACTCATCTTT. Its translation: CALGESLPLPGYWGKYSYTDKLIF.

Comment on this clone: TCRdb lists the protein of a much larger clone for this DNA, which differs at residue 4, so this is likely a read error; the protein given here is translated from the DNA itself. J is TRDJ1 and V is TRDV1; 11 bases line up with TRDD3. The CDR3 is 23 residues long. V lost 7 bases and J lost 2; bases outside the gene matches: 30. Looked up from germline, CDR1 is TSWWSYY and CDR2 is QGS. The CDR3 region is CALEDAGHPTVGGYAVVTDKLIF. As DNA, the CDR3 is TGTGCTCTTGAGGACGCGGGTCATCCTACCGTTGGGGGATACGCCGTTGTGACCGATAAACTCATCTTT.